The 11 T cell receptor beta chains listed next were all sequenced from one sample in a study of blood T cell repertoires in COVID-19. Only in-frame clones appear in the TCRdb table, and some are missing; sequencing was by immunoSEQ multiplex PCR. The data contain about 200,000 clones, approximately 88% of them singletons. Sequencing input: peripheral blood. The source is a man aged 35-49 years with acute or convalescent COVID-19.

This chain connects TRBV10-3 to TRBJ1-4; the match to TRBD1 covers 8 bases. This CDR3 has 14 residues. Germline V gene lookup returns CDR1 ENHRY and CDR2 SYGVKD. V lost 5 bases, J lost 8 bases, and 7 bases stayed unmatched. In DNA, the CDR3 is TGTGCCATCAGTCCCGACAGGGGCAGGGAAAAACTGTTTTTT. It is translated as CAISPDRGREKLFF.

This chain joins TRBV11-2 and TRBJ2-1, with 7 positions matching TRBD2. Germline loops: CDR1 SGHAT, CDR2 FQNNGV. V shed 7 bases and J 0 bases; nucleotides not matched to a gene: 3. There are 14 residues in the CDR3. The CDR3 loop reads CASIGGSSYNEQFF. The CDR3 bases are TGTGCCAGCATCGGCGGGAGCTCCTACAATGAGCAGTTCTTC.

This chain connects TRBV29-1 to TRBJ1-1; 8 nucleotides agree with TRBD1. The length of the CDR3 is 13 residues. Germline-derived CDR1 and CDR2 are SQVTM and ANQGSEA. Unmatched junction bases numbered 8, after V lost 7 bases and J lost 4 bases. CDR3 sequence reads: CSARTGSGTEAFF. Written as DNA, the CDR3 is TGCAGCGCCAGGACAGGGTCGGGCACTGAAGCTTTCTTT.

V and J are TRBV28 and TRBJ1-1; unclear D gene. Germline V gene lookup returns CDR1 MDHEN and CDR2 SYDVKM. CDR3 length equals 13 residues. Trimming stripped 6 bases from V and 3 bases from J, with 11 bases between. CDR3 sequence: CASRLISDTEAFF. The CDR3 DNA sequence: TGTGCCAGCAGACTTATATCGGACACTGAAGCTTTCTTT.

The chain recombines TRBV3-1 (or the pseudogene TRBV3-2) with TRBJ1-1, with 10 positions matching TRBD1. J lost 8 bases, V lost 6 bases, and 6 bases had no gene match. This CDR3 is 13 amino acids long. The germline V gene encodes CDR1 LGHDT and CDR2 YNNKEL (reference sequence). The CDR3 sequence is CASRAGQGTEAFF. CDR3 DNA: TGTGCCAGCAGGGCGGGACAGGGGACCGAAGCTTTCTTT.

The rearrangement uses TRBV27 and TRBJ2-5; 12 bases agree with TRBD2. Trimming at V came to 5 bases and at J to 5 bases, leaving 9 bases not matched to a gene. CDR1 MNHEY and CDR2 SMNVEV come from the germline V gene (reference sequence). The CDR3 contains 16 residues. The CDR3 DNA is TGTGCCAGCAGTCCATGGCGGACTAGCGGGACTGAGACCCAGTACTTC. Protein: CASSPWRTSGTETQYF.

The chain employs TRBV2 and TRBJ2-5, with TRBD2 identical over 15 bases. CDR1 and CDR2 from the germline V gene are SNHLY and FYNNEI. CDR3 size: 16 residues. V lost 5 bases to trimming and J lost 1 base; unmatched junction nucleotides: 2. The DNA for the CDR3 is TGTGCCAGCAGTTTGGGACTAGCGGGAGGCCAAGAGACCCAGTACTTC. This sequence encodes CASSLGLAGGQETQYF.

This sequence joins TRBV28 and TRBJ2-6; D gene ambiguous. CDR1 MDHEN and CDR2 SYDVKM come from the germline V gene. The CDR3 runs to 13 residues. The germline V and J ends were trimmed by 5 bases and 2 bases, with 4 bases remaining between them. CDR3 DNA sequence: TGTGCCAGCAGTCTAACTGGGGCCAACGTCCTGACTTTC. Amino acids: CASSLTGANVLTF.

This sequence joins TRBV5-1 and TRBJ2-7; 7 bases fit TRBD2. The J segment lost 2 bases and the V segment lost 4 bases, leaving 6 bases of the junction unmatched. In germline, CDR1 is SGHRS, CDR2 YFSETQ. This CDR3 has 14 amino acids. The CDR3 region has the DNA TGCGCCAGCAGCCTGGGGACTATTACCTACGAGCAGTACTTC. Translating it yields CASSLGTITYEQYF.

CDR3 residues: CASSFQGTGELFF. DNA of the CDR3: TGTGCCAGCAGTTTCCAGGGTACCGGGGAGCTGTTTTTT. The chain carries TRBV12-3 or TRBV12-4 and TRBJ2-2; possible D gene TRBD1, 5 bases. V lost 3 bases to trimming and J lost 5 bases, with 7 bases between them. The CDR3 totals 13 residues.

A single count supports this clone. This rearrangement joins TRBV5-1 to TRBJ1-4; possibly TRBD1 for D (6 bases). Germline lookup yields CDR1 SGHRS and CDR2 YFSETQ. Trimming cost V 6 bases and J 0 bases, with 9 bases left between them. The CDR3 contains 14 residues. As DNA, the CDR3 is TGCGCCAGCAAAGGGGGAGCAACTAATGAAAAACTGTTTTTT. Amino acid sequence: CASKGGATNEKLFF.